The 11 T cell receptor beta chains below come from one sample, sequenced in a study of cytomegalovirus exposure and HLA in healthy donors (dated by TCRdb to the late 2010s). Libraries were constructed by the immunoSEQ multiplex PCR assay. For the multiplex PCR, a mixture combining 60 forward primers for TCR Vbeta segments and 13 reverse primers for TCR Jbeta segments was used. TCRdb stores this immuneACCESS table with in-frame sequences only. Part of the clones is absent; in the studies checked, under half of the shortfall reflects unresolved V genes, and no reason is known for the rest. Within this sample are hundreds of thousands of clones, with over 75% of them counted one time only. 1.5% to 2% of the sample is taken by the ten largest. Sequenced: PBMCs. The receptors shown here come from a male donor in good health and CMV-seronegative.

This clone was seen once. V usage is TRBV27 and J usage is TRBJ2-7; tentative D call: TRBD1 (5 bases). The CDR3 consists of 17 residues. Germline assignment: CDR1 MNHEY and CDR2 SMNVEV (reference sequence). Trimming pared 0 bases from V and 0 bases from J, leaving 15 bases between. In nucleotides, the CDR3 is TGTGCCAGCAGTTTATCTCTCGACAGCTCGAGCTCCTACGAGCAGTACTTC. Translation: CASSLSLDSSSSYEQYF.

J is TRBJ2-3 and V is TRBV7-2; D might be TRBD2 (6 bases). The V gene lost 7 bases and the J gene lost 0 bases, with 14 bases spanning the gap. The CDR3 sequence is 15 residues long. CDR1 SGHTA and CDR2 FQGNSA come from the germline V gene. CDR3 nucleotide sequence: TGTGCCAGCACCATTTCCGGGGGAAGCACAGATACGCAGTATTTT. Protein product: CASTISGGSTDTQYF.

This sequence joins TRBV5-1 and TRBJ2-7; perhaps TRBD1 as D (6 bases). Germline V CDR1 and CDR2: SGHRS, YFSETQ. There are 15 residues in the CDR3. V was pared by 0 bases and J by 6 bases, with 16 bases between. In DNA, the CDR3 is TGCGCCAGCAGCTTGGAATCCGGGACATGGGTCGAGCAGTACTTC. It is translated as CASSLESGTWVEQYF.

In this sample, this clone turned up once. The CDR3 protein is CASDNRGDQPQHF. As DNA, the CDR3 is TGTGCCAGCGACAACAGGGGTGACCAGCCCCAGCATTTT. The chain carries TRBV19 and TRBJ1-5, with TRBD1 matching 7 bases. Germline loops: CDR1 LNHDA, CDR2 SQIVND (reference sequence). There are 13 residues in the CDR3. Losses at the gene ends were 9 bases for V and 7 bases for J; bases not matched to a gene: 9.

The rearrangement uses TRBV4-1 and TRBJ2-5, with no clear D. The J call may be wrong; the DNA end is better matched by TRBJ2-7. Per the germline V gene, CDR1 is MGHRA and CDR2 is YSYEKL. The CDR3 runs 15 residues. This chain's CDR3 is CASSQDWVDFYEQYF. The CDR3 nucleotides read TGCGCCAGCAGCCAAGACTGGGTCGACTTCTACGAGCAGTACTTC.

This sequence joins TRBV19 and TRBJ1-2; 8 bases fit TRBD1. Germline loops: CDR1 LNHDA, CDR2 SQIVND (reference sequence). This CDR3 is 15 amino acids long. Unmatched junction bases numbered 16, after V lost 8 bases and J lost 8 bases. CDR3 coding DNA: TGTGCCAGTTCTGACAGGGGACCAAGCTTTGGGGGCTACACCTTC. Protein sequence: CASSDRGPSFGGYTF. The whole variable domain, filled in from reference TRBV19 and TRBJ1-2, reads DGGITQSPKYLFRKEGQNVTLSCEQNLNHDAMYWYRQDPGQGLRLIYYSQIVNDFQKGDIAEGYSVSREKKESFPLTVTSAQKNPTAFYLCASSDRGPSFGGYTFGSGTRLTVV.

The chain couples TRBV6-1 to TRBJ2-7; D gene ambiguous. Per the germline V gene, CDR1 is MNHNS and CDR2 is SASEGT. This CDR3 contains 13 residues. V was pared by 5 bases and J by 4 bases, with 12 bases between. The DNA of the CDR3 is TGTGCCAGCAGTTCTACAGAGTCTTACGAGCAGTACTTC. Translating gives CASSSTESYEQYF.

V gene TRBV5-4 combines with J gene TRBJ2-5; D is uncertain. V was pared by 1 base and J by 3 bases, with 7 bases between. From germline, CDR1 is SGHNT and CDR2 YYREEE (reference sequence). The CDR3 is made up of 13 amino acids. The CDR3 DNA follows: TGTGCCAGCAGCTTGTATCCAGAAGAGACCCAGTACTTC. Protein product: CASSLYPEETQYF. Drawing the rest from reference TRBV5-4 and TRBJ2-5, the complete variable domain is ETGVTQSPTHLIKTRGQQVTLRCSSQSGHNTVSWYQQALGQGPQFIFQYYREEENGRGNFPPRFSGLQFPNYSSELNVNALELDDSALYLCASSLYPEETQYFGPGTRLLVL.

This clone was counted a few times. V usage is TRBV5-1 and J usage is TRBJ2-5; D possibly corresponds to TRBD2 (6 bases). Germline V lookup: CDR1 SGHRS, CDR2 YFSETQ. The CDR3 has 16 residues. Between the trimmed V and J ends, which lost 3 bases and 0 bases, there was a span of 15 bases. The CDR3 reads CASSWGVSRHQETQYF. The CDR3 DNA sequence: TGCGCCAGCAGCTGGGGGGTTAGCAGGCACCAAGAGACCCAGTACTTC.

The count of this clone is one. V and J are TRBV19 and TRBJ2-6; TRBD1 agrees at 8 bases. J was trimmed by 1 base and V by 6 bases; bases with no gene match: 11. Germline assignment: CDR1 LNHDA and CDR2 SQIVND (reference sequence). The CDR3 extends over 18 amino acids. In DNA, the CDR3 is TGTGCCAGTAGCCCTCTCAGGGGGCAGAATTCTGGGGCCAACGTCCTGACTTTC. It codes for CASSPLRGQNSGANVLTF.

The chain uses TRBV19 and TRBJ1-5; maybe TRBD1 (6 bases). This CDR3 is built from 15 residues. Trimming stripped 10 bases from V and 6 bases from J, with 22 bases between. The germline CDR1 and CDR2 sequences are LNHDA and SQIVND (reference sequence). The CDR3 nucleotides read TGTGCCACCGTTGATGGGGGGGCGCACAGTCAGCCCCAGCATTTT. Translated: CATVDGGAHSQPQHF.